These 20 T cell receptor beta chains came from one sample sequenced in a study of cytomegalovirus exposure and HLA in healthy donors. 13 Jbeta primers and 60 Vbeta primers were used for the PCR. Assay used: immunoSEQ multiplex PCR; TCRdb lists only in-frame clones, some missing. Its table lists 50,000 to 70,000 clones. Sequenced input: PBMCs. Every receptor here comes from a man between 50 and 59 years old in good health and CMV-seropositive.

The chain employs TRBV10-3 and TRBJ2-2, with 10 bases lining up with TRBD1. The germline V gene encodes CDR1 ENHRY and CDR2 SYGVKD. The CDR3 extends over 14 amino acids. V was pared by 6 bases and J by 4 bases, with 2 bases of the junction left unmatched. CDR3 in DNA: TGTGCCATCAGCGGACAGGGGGGCACCGGGGAGCTGTTTTTT. It translates to CAISGQGGTGELFF.

The V call is TRBV28, the J call TRBJ2-1; D is perhaps TRBD1 (6 bases). Germline CDR1 is MDHEN and CDR2 is SYDVKM. The ends were cut back, 1 base at V and 8 bases at J, with 15 bases in the middle. The CDR3 is made up of 15 amino acids. The DNA of the CDR3 is TGTGCCAGCAGTTTATCCGGCAGGGGTAAGGATGAGCAGTTCTTC. Translating it yields CASSLSGRGKDEQFF.

The chain links TRBV4-1 to TRBJ2-5; no clear D. The CDR3 contains 12 residues. V lost 6 bases to trimming and J lost 5 bases, with 10 bases between them. Germline V gene sequence: CDR1 MGHRA, CDR2 YSYEKL. The CDR3 region is CASSPNRETQYF. CDR3 coding DNA: TGCGCCAGCAGTCCTAACCGGGAGACCCAGTACTTC.

The rearrangement joins TRBV25-1 to TRBJ2-1, with D possibly TRBD2 on 7 matching bases. The germline V gene has CDR1 MGHDK and CDR2 SYGVNS. V was clipped by 7 bases and J by 4 bases, with 20 bases between them. The CDR3 loop spans 16 amino acids. DNA for the CDR3: TGTGCCAGCAACACCGCTGGGGGGGCGGGATACAATGAGCAGTTCTTC. Protein: CASNTAGGAGYNEQFF.

This chain links TRBV7-9 with TRBJ1-2, with 8 bases aligning to TRBD1. The CDR3 length is 15 residues. Germline CDR1 SEHNR, CDR2 FQNEAQ (reference sequence). V was pared by 5 bases and J by 4 bases, with 9 bases of the junction left unmatched. CDR3 sequence (DNA): TGTGCCAGCAGCCCCGGGACAGGCAACCTCTATGGCTACACCTTC. It is translated as CASSPGTGNLYGYTF.

V usage is TRBV9 and J usage is TRBJ2-1; the D gene is possibly TRBD2 (5 bases). The CDR3 is made up of 13 amino acids. V lost 2 bases, J lost 4 bases, and 7 bases lay in between. Germline V CDR1 and CDR2: SGDLS, YYNGEE. This CDR3 reads CASSVTIYNEQFF. The CDR3 DNA follows: TGTGCCAGCAGCGTGACTATTTACAATGAGCAGTTCTTC.

The genes are TRBV4-3 and TRBJ2-5, with D perhaps TRBD1 (6 bases). The J call is in doubt because the DNA end fits TRBJ2-7 better. The CDR3 runs to 16 residues. The V gene's germline CDR1 is LGHNA and CDR2 YSLEER. The CDR3 reads CASSQVVGQGSYEQYF. CDR3 nucleotides: TGCGCCAGCAGCCAAGTTGTAGGGCAGGGGTCCTACGAGCAGTACTTC.

The chain uses TRBV28 and TRBJ2-7; TRBD1 might be the D (5 bases). This CDR3 region has 13 residues. Trimming left V 7 bases short and J 2 bases short, with 12 bases between. Germline CDR1 MDHEN, CDR2 SYDVKM. CDR3 amino acids: CASTSGLPYEQYF. The DNA for the CDR3 is TGTGCCAGCACCTCAGGGCTCCCCTACGAGCAGTACTTC.

The V and J genes are TRBV28 and TRBJ2-7; D unclear. V lost 2 bases, J lost 2 bases, and 7 bases lay in between. Germline V lookup: CDR1 MDHEN, CDR2 SYDVKM. The CDR3 has 13 amino acids. The CDR3 nucleotides read TGTGCCAGCAGTTTAGACAATCCCTACGAGCAGTACTTC. This sequence encodes CASSLDNPYEQYF.

In regard to this clone: The junction does not match germline at one end; this may be a read error. The chain carries TRBV4-1 and TRBJ2-1; D is possibly TRBD2 (5 bases). The CDR3 is 16 amino acids. Germline CDR1 MGHRA, CDR2 YSYEKL. The chain's CDR3 is CASSPLDLISDNEQFF. CDR3 DNA: TGCGCCAGCAGCCCTTTGGACTTAATCTCCGACAATGAGCAGTTCTTC.

This sequence joins TRBV2 and TRBJ1-2; 7 bases fit TRBD1. The CDR3 spans 13 residues. Trimming took 6 bases from V and 8 from J; bases not matched to a gene: 9. Germline V CDR1 and CDR2: SNHLY, FYNNEI. CDR3 sequence reads: CASRGDRTLGYTF. Written as DNA, the CDR3 is TGTGCCAGCAGGGGGGACAGAACCCTGGGCTACACCTTC.

V gene TRBV4-3 combines with J gene TRBJ2-2, with 8 bases lining up with TRBD1. J lost 7 bases, V lost 0 bases, and 10 bases had no gene match. Germline assignment: CDR1 LGHNA and CDR2 YSLEER. CDR3 length: 17 amino acids. CDR3 in amino acids: CASSQDWARGRGGELFF. Here the CDR3 DNA reads TGCGCCAGCAGCCAAGATTGGGCCAGGGGGCGGGGCGGGGAGCTGTTTTTT.

The chain couples TRBV9 to TRBJ2-6; D gene uncertain. The CDR3 is 15 residues long. Deletions cut 4 bases from V and 0 bases from J, with 8 bases between. Per the germline V gene, CDR1 is SGDLS and CDR2 is YYNGEE. The CDR3 protein is CASSLRTSGANVLTF. In DNA, the CDR3 is TGTGCCAGCAGCTTGAGAACCTCTGGGGCCAACGTCCTGACTTTC. The whole variable domain, remainder taken from reference TRBV9 and TRBJ2-6, is DSGVTQTPKHLITATGQRVTLRCSPRSGDLSVYWYQQSLDQGLQFLIQYYNGEERAKGNILERFSAQQFPDLHSELNLSSLELGDSALYFCASSLRTSGANVLTFGAGSRLTVL.

The chain is built from TRBV5-1 and TRBJ2-5; 7 nucleotides match TRBD1. Trimming at V came to 3 bases and at J to 5 bases, leaving 7 bases not matched to a gene. Germline loops: CDR1 SGHRS, CDR2 YFSETQ. This CDR3 is 14 amino acids long. The CDR3 region is CASSSKTGWETQYF. The CDR3 coding sequence is TGCGCCAGCAGCTCGAAGACAGGGTGGGAGACCCAGTACTTC.

The chain links TRBV6-5 to TRBJ1-1; D not resolved. V was clipped by 2 bases and J by 6 bases, with 16 bases between them. Germline CDR1 is MNHEY and CDR2 is SVGAGI. This CDR3 spans 15 amino acids. In nucleotides, the CDR3 is TGTGCCAGCAGTTACGTATGGGGAGGTAGGGCTGAAGCTTTCTTT. It encodes CASSYVWGGRAEAFF.

The chain has TRBV9 and TRBJ1-2; unclear D gene. CDR3 size: 13 residues. Trimming took 5 bases from V and 4 from J, leaving 12 bases between them. In germline, CDR1 is SGDLS, CDR2 YYNGEE. The CDR3 protein is CASSEKGSYGYTF. Here the CDR3 DNA reads TGTGCCAGCAGTGAGAAAGGGAGCTATGGCTACACCTTC.

This chain links TRBV2 with TRBJ2-3; 7 bases are a match to TRBD2. Germline CDR1 SNHLY, CDR2 FYNNEI. With V trimmed by 10 bases and J by 2 bases, 9 bases remained unmatched. The CDR3 loop spans 14 amino acids. CDR3 DNA: TGTGCCACCAGGACTAGAGGGAACACAGATACGCAGTATTTT. Its translation is CATRTRGNTDTQYF.

V and J are TRBV19 and TRBJ2-3; D not certain. The CDR3 spans 16 residues. V lost 3 bases and J 0 bases, leaving 13 bases between the germline ends. CDR1 is LNHDA, CDR2 SQIVND, per germline (reference sequence). Here the CDR3 DNA reads TGTGCCAGTAGTATGATGGCAGTTTCTAGCACAGATACGCAGTATTTT. Translating gives CASSMMAVSSTDTQYF.

The CDR3 bases are TGTGCCAGCAGCGTACTAGAAAACAATGAGCAGTTCTTC. This translates into CASSVLENNEQFF. This sequence joins TRBV6-6 and TRBJ2-1; D may be TRBD2 (5 bases). Germline CDR1 and CDR2: MNHNY and SVGAGI (reference sequence). V was cut by 6 bases and J by 5 bases, with 11 bases left in between. The CDR3 runs to 13 residues.

V usage is TRBV5-6 and J usage is TRBJ2-1; 8 bases line up with TRBD1. The V and J ends lost 0 bases and 6 bases, in that order; junction bases with no gene match: 5. This CDR3 is built from 15 residues. Germline assignment: CDR1 SGHDT and CDR2 YYEEEE. This CDR3 reads CASSLAGGPANEQFF. The CDR3 DNA is TGTGCCAGCAGCTTGGCAGGGGGCCCAGCCAATGAGCAGTTCTTC.